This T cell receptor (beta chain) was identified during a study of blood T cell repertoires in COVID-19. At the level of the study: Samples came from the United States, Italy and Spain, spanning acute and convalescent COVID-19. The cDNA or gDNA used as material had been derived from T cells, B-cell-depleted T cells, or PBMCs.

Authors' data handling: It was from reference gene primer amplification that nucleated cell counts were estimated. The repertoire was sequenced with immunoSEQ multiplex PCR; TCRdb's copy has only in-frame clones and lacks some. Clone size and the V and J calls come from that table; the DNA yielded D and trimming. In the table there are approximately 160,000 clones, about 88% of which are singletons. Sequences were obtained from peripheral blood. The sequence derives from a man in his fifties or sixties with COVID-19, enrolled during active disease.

This CDR3 is CASSQPHLGGETQYF. CDR3 DNA sequence: TGTGCCAGCAGCCAACCACACCTTGGAGGCGAGACCCAGTACTTC. The chain couples TRBV4-2 to TRBJ2-5; D possibly corresponds to TRBD2 (5 bases). This CDR3 spans 15 amino acids. The V gene's germline CDR1 is LGHNA and CDR2 YNFKEQ. Trimming stripped 2 bases from V and 5 bases from J, with 15 bases between.